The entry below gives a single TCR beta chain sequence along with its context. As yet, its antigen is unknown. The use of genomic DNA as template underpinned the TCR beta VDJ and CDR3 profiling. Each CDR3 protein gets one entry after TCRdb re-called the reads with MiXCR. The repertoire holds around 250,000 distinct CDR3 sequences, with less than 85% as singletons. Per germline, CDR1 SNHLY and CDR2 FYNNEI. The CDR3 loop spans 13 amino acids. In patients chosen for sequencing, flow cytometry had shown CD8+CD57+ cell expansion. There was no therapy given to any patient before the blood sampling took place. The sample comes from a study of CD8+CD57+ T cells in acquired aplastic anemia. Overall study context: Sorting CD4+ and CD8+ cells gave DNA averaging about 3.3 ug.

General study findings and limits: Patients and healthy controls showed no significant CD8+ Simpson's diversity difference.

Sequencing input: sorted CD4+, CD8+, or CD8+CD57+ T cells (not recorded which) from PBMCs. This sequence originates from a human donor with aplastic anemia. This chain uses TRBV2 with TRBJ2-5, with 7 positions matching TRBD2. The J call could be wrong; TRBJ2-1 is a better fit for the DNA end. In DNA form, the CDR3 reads TGTGCCAGCAGTGATGGCGGGAGACATGAGCAGTTCTTC. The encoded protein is CASSDGGRHEQFF.